This entry lists 6 T cell receptor beta chains sequenced from one sample in a study of T cells in Graves' hyperthyroidism and ophthalmopathy. It was RNA transcripts that yielded the amplified TCR beta CDR3 regions. Initially, a first-round RT-PCR of the TCR CDR3 employed the HTBI primer set. Each CDR3 protein gets one entry after TCRdb re-called the multiplex PCR reads with MiXCR. The profile shows some 440,000 distinct CDR3 sequences, around 14% of them singletons. Material for sequencing was blood. These receptor sequences come from a woman aged 18-29 years with Graves' hyperthyroidism.

This clonotype was detected ten times or more. The chain joins TRBV6-2 or TRBV6-3 to TRBJ2-4, with 12 bases identical to TRBD2. Germline trimming cut 10 bases from V and 5 bases from J; bases unmatched to any gene: 18. This CDR3 spans 18 amino acids. Germline V lookup: CDR1 MNHEY, CDR2 SVGEGT. This CDR3 is CATNPSSGRARGENIQYF. CDR3 in DNA: TGTGCCACAAACCCTTCTAGCGGGAGGGCTAGGGGAGAAAACATTCAGTACTTC.

This clonotype was seen at least ten times. V usage is TRBV14 and J usage is TRBJ2-1, with 8 bases fitting TRBD2. The CDR3 contains 13 residues. V was clipped by 4 bases and J by 12 bases; unmatched bases: 8. Germline lookup yields CDR1 SGHDN and CDR2 FVKESK. Here the CDR3 reads CASSPEGLEAQFF. CDR3 coding DNA: TGTGCCAGCAGCCCAGAGGGACTAGAGGCGCAGTTCTTC.

This clonotype was picked up many times. The genes are TRBV5-6 and TRBJ2-1, with D perhaps TRBD1 (5 bases). V was pared by 4 bases and J by 6 bases, with 17 bases between. The length of the CDR3 is 15 residues. Germline loops: CDR1 SGHDT, CDR2 YYEEEE. CDR3 amino acids: CASSTPWGGVNEQFF. Here the CDR3 DNA reads TGTGCCAGCAGCACTCCGTGGGGCGGTGTCAATGAGCAGTTCTTC. The full variable domain, with the rest looked up from reference TRBV5-6 and TRBJ2-1, is DAGVTQSPTHLIKTRGQQVTLRCSPKSGHDTVSWYQQALGQGPQFIFQYYEEEERQRGNFPDRFSGHQFPNYSSELNVNALLLGDSALYLCASSTPWGGVNEQFFGPGTRLTVL.

This clonotype came up a few times. V is TRBV19 and J is TRBJ2-3; perhaps D is TRBD1 or TRBD2 (5 bases each). V gave up 7 bases and J gave up 3 bases, with 11 bases separating them. CDR3 size: 13 residues. In germline, CDR1 is LNHDA, CDR2 SQIVND (reference sequence). CDR3 region: CASNWGSTDTQYF. The CDR3 DNA sequence: TGTGCCAGTAATTGGGGGTCTACAGATACGCAGTATTTT.

This clonotype was detected only a few times. The CDR3 DNA reads as TGTGCCAGCAGTTTTTCCGGGTCAGCCAGTTCACCCCTCCACTTT. Its translation: CASSFSGSASSPLHF. V is TRBV6-1 and J is TRBJ1-6, with D unresolved. V lost 5 bases and J 9 bases, leaving 17 bases between the germline ends. The CDR3 has 15 residues. Germline CDR1 MNHNS, CDR2 SASEGT.

This clonotype has at least ten counts. The chain is built from TRBV7-3 and TRBJ2-3, with a weak D call TRBD1 (5 bases). V gave up 0 bases and J gave up 4 bases, with 14 bases separating them. The length of the CDR3 is 16 residues. CDR1 is SGHTA and CDR2 is FQGTGA in the germline V gene. The CDR3 nucleotides read TGTGCCAGCAGCTTAACGGGGCTTCGAAGGGCAGATACGCAGTATTTT. It specifies CASSLTGLRRADTQYF.